The 17 T cell receptor beta chains presented below share a single source sample, sequenced in a study of control samples from healthy donors and cancer patients. Some clones are missing from TCRdb's copy, which holds only in-frame ones; the method was immunoSEQ multiplex PCR. Among 100,000 to 150,000 clones listed, around 92% were seen once. The sequenced sample was PBMCs. All receptors come from a man aged 80 or over with head and neck cancer.

V usage is TRBV2 and J usage is TRBJ2-5; D is unclear. CDR1 and CDR2 (germline): SNHLY, FYNNEI. The CDR3 extends over 11 amino acids. Trimming took off 7 bases at V and 0 bases at J, with 3 bases between the two ends. CDR3: CASNYQETQYF. In DNA form, the CDR3 reads TGTGCCAGCAACTACCAAGAGACCCAGTACTTC.

This clone was found a few times. The chain joins TRBV19 to TRBJ1-1; 10 bases line up with TRBD1. CDR3 length: 13 residues. V shed 4 bases, J shed 8 bases, and the junction held 4 bases outside the gene matches. Germline-derived CDR1 and CDR2 are LNHDA and SQIVND (reference sequence). The CDR3 DNA reads TGTGCCAGTAGTACCGACAGGGGGCACGAAGCTTTCTTT. Residues: CASSTDRGHEAFF.

The gene calls are TRBV7-2 and TRBJ2-1, with TRBD1 matching over 7 bases. Trimming at V came to 3 bases and at J to 7 bases, leaving 12 bases not matched to a gene. CDR3 size: 16 residues. Germline V lookup: CDR1 SGHTA, CDR2 FQGNSA. The CDR3 coding sequence is TGTGCCAGCAGCTTCCCCCCGGACAGGTTGGCAAATGAGCAGTTCTTC. It is translated as CASSFPPDRLANEQFF.

The V call is TRBV9, the J call TRBJ1-1; a weak D match, TRBD1 (5 bases). The CDR3 runs 15 residues. CDR1 and CDR2 from the germline V gene are SGDLS and YYNGEE. Trimming cost V 1 base and J 4 bases, with 14 bases left between them. CDR3 DNA: TGTGCCAGCAGCGTACACCTCGGGGGAAGCACTGAAGCTTTCTTT. Translation gives CASSVHLGGSTEAFF.

The rearrangement uses TRBV7-8 and TRBJ1-6; D is ambiguous. The V gene lost 3 bases and the J gene lost 8 bases, with 11 bases spanning the gap. Germline V lookup: CDR1 SGHVS, CDR2 FQNEAQ. The CDR3 is 14 amino acids. CDR3 residues: CASSFSQHDSPLHF. DNA for the CDR3: TGTGCCAGCAGCTTCTCGCAACACGATTCACCCCTCCACTTT.

This clone was recorded once. The V and J genes are TRBV5-1 and TRBJ1-2; no clear D. The CDR3 is 13 amino acids. Trimming stripped 3 bases from V and 3 bases from J, with 9 bases between. The germline gives CDR1 SGHRS, CDR2 YFSETQ. CDR3 residues: CASSYGADYGYTF. CDR3 DNA: TGCGCCAGCAGCTACGGCGCAGACTATGGCTACACCTTC.

The V call is TRBV5-6, the J call TRBJ2-5, with a tentative D call TRBD1 (5 bases). The germline V gene has CDR1 SGHDT and CDR2 YYEEEE. The V end was cut by 1 base, the J end by 2 bases, with 9 bases between. The length of the CDR3 is 14 residues. The CDR3 DNA is TGTGCCAGCAGCTTGTTGTCAGGGCAAGAGACCCAGTACTTC. Translation: CASSLLSGQETQYF.

The gene calls are TRBV5-1 and TRBJ2-3; D might be TRBD2 (6 bases). Germline V gene lookup returns CDR1 SGHRS and CDR2 YFSETQ. V shed 4 bases and J shed 0 bases, with 9 bases lying between them. The CDR3 loop spans 14 amino acids. CDR3 region: CASSNGTSTDTQYF. For the CDR3, the DNA is TGCGCCAGCAGCAACGGGACTAGCACAGATACGCAGTATTTT.

This sequence joins TRBV18 and TRBJ2-3; D gene uncertain. This CDR3 region has 13 residues. Germline loops: CDR1 KGHSH, CDR2 LQKENI. Trimming took off 0 bases at V and 2 bases at J, with 3 bases between the two ends. CDR3 DNA: TGTGCCAGCTCACCACCGTTCACAGATACGCAGTATTTT. Translating gives CASSPPFTDTQYF.

The gene calls are TRBV10-3 and TRBJ2-2; unclear D gene. CDR1 is ENHRY, CDR2 SYGVKD, per germline. The CDR3 sequence is 12 residues long. With 10 bases removed from V and 7 bases from J, the gap between germline ends came to 13 bases. The CDR3 coding sequence is TGTGCCACCTTCCAATTGAGCGGGGAGCTGTTTTTT. Its translation: CATFQLSGELFF.

This clone came up once. The rearrangement links TRBV28 to TRBJ1-1, with D uncertain. V was cut by 6 bases and J by 4 bases, with 9 bases left in between. CDR1 is MDHEN and CDR2 is SYDVKM in the germline V gene. The CDR3 contains 12 residues. In nucleotides, the CDR3 is TGTGCCAGCAGCCAGGTTTTCACTGAAGCTTTCTTT. This translates into CASSQVFTEAFF. The full variable domain, with the rest looked up from reference TRBV28 and TRBJ1-1, is DVKVTQSSRYLVKRTGEKVFLECVQDMDHENMFWYRQDPGLGLRLIYFSYDVKMKEKGDIPEGYSVSREKKERFSLILESASTNQTSMYLCASSQVFTEAFFGQGTRLTVV.

The chain employs TRBV5-1 and TRBJ2-6; the D gene is possibly TRBD2 (6 bases). The germline CDR1 and CDR2 sequences are SGHRS and YFSETQ. V was cut by 4 bases and J by 7 bases, with 6 bases left in between. This CDR3 contains 12 residues. The CDR3 DNA sequence: TGCGCCAGCAGCGCGGGAGCCAACGTCCTGACTTTC. Translating gives CASSAGANVLTF. Full variable domain (remainder filled in from reference TRBV5-1 and TRBJ2-6): KAGVTQTPRYLIKTRGQQVTLSCSPISGHRSVSWYQQTPGQGLQFLFEYFSETQRNKGNFPGRFSGRQFSNSRSEMNVSTLELGDSALYLCASSAGANVLTFGAGSRLTVL.

The chain employs TRBV10-3 and TRBJ1-2; D uncertain. The germline CDR1 and CDR2 sequences are ENHRY and SYGVKD. This CDR3 region has 12 residues. Trimming cost V 3 bases and J 8 bases, with 10 bases left between them. The CDR3 here is CAISESRRGYTF. In DNA form, the CDR3 reads TGTGCCATCAGTGAAAGTCGGAGGGGCTACACCTTC.

This sequence joins TRBV7-9 and TRBJ2-7, with 7 bases aligning to TRBD2. The CDR3 consists of 16 residues. The germline V gene encodes CDR1 SEHNR and CDR2 FQNEAQ (reference sequence). Germline trimming cut 1 base from V and 1 base from J; bases unmatched to any gene: 7. CDR3 amino acids: CASSLDGAGESYEQYF. CDR3 bases: TGTGCCAGCAGCTTAGACGGCGCGGGGGAATCCTACGAGCAGTACTTC.

This chain uses TRBV6-1 with TRBJ1-5; unclear D gene. Trimming cost V 3 bases and J 2 bases, with 8 bases left between them. This CDR3 is built from 14 residues. The germline CDR1 and CDR2 sequences are MNHNS and SASEGT. Here the CDR3 reads CASSDIGGNQPQHF. The CDR3 nucleotides read TGTGCCAGCAGTGATATCGGGGGCAATCAGCCCCAGCATTTT.

The genes are TRBV19 and TRBJ2-7, with D tentatively TRBD2 (5 bases). This CDR3 has 14 amino acids. V lost 1 base and J 2 bases, leaving 9 bases between the germline ends. The V gene's germline CDR1 is LNHDA and CDR2 SQIVND (reference sequence). The CDR3 protein is CASSIVPGTYEQYF. The CDR3, as DNA: TGTGCCAGTAGTATAGTACCGGGGACCTACGAGCAGTACTTC.

This chain links TRBV7-9 with TRBJ1-4; possibly TRBD1 for D (5 bases). This CDR3 contains 15 residues. V gave up 4 bases and J gave up 3 bases, with 12 bases separating them. CDR1 is SEHNR, CDR2 FQNEAQ, per germline (reference sequence). The DNA for the CDR3 is TGTGCCAGCAGCTATCGGGGGGAACCTAATGAAAAACTGTTTTTT. As protein: CASSYRGEPNEKLFF.